This record looks at one T cell receptor (beta chain) sequence and its context. The antigen it binds to is not known. Being one base from a much bigger clone, this may be a read error. The source of the sample is a study of molecular identifiers for immune sequencing clone quantification listed by TCRdb under 2018. The study in broad terms: For a replicate experiment, the RNA from either approximately 20,000 or 98,000 naive CD8 T cells was divided into five aliquots, and four of those aliquots went on to sequencing. CD8 T cells were used in a methods study to benchmark molecular-identifier clustering-based TCR repertoire sequencing (MIDCIRS) and TCR RNA copy counting.

CDR1 and CDR2 (MDHEN, SYDVKM) derive from the germline V gene. Reading from cysteine to phenylalanine, the CDR3 counts 15 amino acids. The retained sequence is limited to the CDR3, 45 bases, with the frame set at the first base. Libraries of naive CD8 T cells were generated from roughly 21,000 to 960,000 sorted cells, with 10%, 30% or 50% of the purified RNA used. On a BD FACSAria II, naive CD8 T cells were FACS-sorted as CD8+CD4-CCR7+CD45RA+ and collected into RLT Plus buffer. Detection sensitivity was tested by spiking Jurkat RNA equal to over 8 TCR copies' worth into samples containing about 20,000-1,000,000 naive CD8 T cells. Enrichment of CD8 T cells was performed with RosetteSep CD8+ T Cell Enrichment Cocktail and Ficoll-Paque, after which ACK red cell lysis was carried out. What the research found in general, with its limitations: The sizes of highly expanded clones could end up underestimated when identical TCR molecules share a barcode. When barcode sub-clustering was left out, chimeric consensus sequences inflated TCR diversity, with chimeras reaching as high as 47%. The naive libraries included spiked-in Jurkat TCR RNA (roughly 9 copies' worth), and this RNA is not part of the donor repertoire. Spiked-in Jurkat TCR RNA equivalent to a single cell was reported to be detectable even among some 910,000 naive CD8 T cells. Modeling estimated about three recovered TCR RNA copies per cell, compared with about 10 by digital PCR, which implies about 30% capture efficiency. In CMV-specific effector cells, over 98% of molecules were held by clones above 20 RNA copies, whereas under 1% of molecules were held by such clones in naive cells.

Library preparation was by PCR. The instrument was an Illumina HiSeq 4000. Bulk TCR libraries were prepared as previously described, using TCR primers listed in Table S5. The Qiagen AllPrep DNA/RNA kit was used to purify total RNA. Before any analysis, reads coming from multiple sequencing runs of the same library were combined into one pool. The study's own analysis went as follows. Only reads with exact TCR constant sequence were kept, trimmed to 150 nt, and grouped by their 12-nt molecular barcodes. Within each barcode group, reads were sub-clustered at a 15% Levenshtein threshold, and quality-weighted consensus sequences were built per RNA molecule. Non-functional sequences were discarded, and so were lower-count sequences lying one edit away from another sequence. Based on fitting two negative binomial distributions, any barcode sub-cluster with under 20% of the maximum read count was discarded. The public reads were reanalyzed by TCRdb: fastp trimming at Q25, MiXCR alignment, in-frame beta chains only. CDR3 protein sequences are deduplicated, and each keeps its most common genes and DNA. These V and J calls are TCRdb output, not the study's own analysis. The sample profile shows approximately 54,000 distinct CDR3 sequences; almost 25% of them were found once. The ten biggest clones cover approximately 1.9% of the sample.

Input material: naive CD8+ T cells from blood, with Jurkat cell RNA spiked in. Per the publication, the cell subset or site label means: FACS-sorted CD8+CD4-CCR7+CD45RA+ naive T cells. The rearrangement joined TRBV28 to TRBJ2-7; 7 bases in the middle match TRBD2. The sequence was collected from a human donor in good health. Some libraries in this study had Jurkat cell RNA spiked in. The nucleotide sequence reads as follows: TGTGCCAGCTGCCCTAGCGGAAGCTCCCCTTACGCGCAGTACTTC. Translation gives CASCPSGSSPYAQYF.